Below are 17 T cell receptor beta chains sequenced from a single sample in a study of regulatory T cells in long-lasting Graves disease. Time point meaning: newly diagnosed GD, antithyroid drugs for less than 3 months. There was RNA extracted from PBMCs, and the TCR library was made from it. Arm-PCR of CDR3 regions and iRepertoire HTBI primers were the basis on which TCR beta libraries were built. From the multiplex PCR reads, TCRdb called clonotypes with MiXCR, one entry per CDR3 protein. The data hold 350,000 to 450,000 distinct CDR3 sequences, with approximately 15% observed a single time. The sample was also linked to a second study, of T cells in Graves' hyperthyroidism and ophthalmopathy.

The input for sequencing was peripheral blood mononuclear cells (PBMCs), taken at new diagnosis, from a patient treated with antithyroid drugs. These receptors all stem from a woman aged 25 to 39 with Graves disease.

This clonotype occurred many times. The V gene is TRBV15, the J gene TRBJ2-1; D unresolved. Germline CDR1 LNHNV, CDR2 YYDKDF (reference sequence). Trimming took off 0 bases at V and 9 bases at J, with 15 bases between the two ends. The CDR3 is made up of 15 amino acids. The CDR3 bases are TGTGCCACCAGCAGAGAGGACGGTTATATTGGTGAGCAGTTCTTC. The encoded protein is CATSREDGYIGEQFF.

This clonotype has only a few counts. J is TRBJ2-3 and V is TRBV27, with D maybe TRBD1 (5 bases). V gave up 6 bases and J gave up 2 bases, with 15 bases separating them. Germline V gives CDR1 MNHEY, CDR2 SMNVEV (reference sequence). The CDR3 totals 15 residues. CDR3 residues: CASSRQNMFTDTQYF. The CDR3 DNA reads TGTGCCAGCAGCCGACAGAACATGTTCACAGATACGCAGTATTTT.

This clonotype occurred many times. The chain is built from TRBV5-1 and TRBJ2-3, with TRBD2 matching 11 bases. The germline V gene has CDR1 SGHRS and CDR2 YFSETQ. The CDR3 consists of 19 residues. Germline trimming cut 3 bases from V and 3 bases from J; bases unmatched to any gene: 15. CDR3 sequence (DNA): TGCGCCAGCAGCTCCAAGGCCACCGGGACTAGCGGTGGGACAGATACGCAGTATTTT. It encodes CASSSKATGTSGGTDTQYF.

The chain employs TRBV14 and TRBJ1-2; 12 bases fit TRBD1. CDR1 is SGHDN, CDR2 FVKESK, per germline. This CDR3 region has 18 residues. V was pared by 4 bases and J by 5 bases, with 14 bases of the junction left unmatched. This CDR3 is CASSLEGGQGAFWYGYTF. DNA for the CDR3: TGTGCCAGCAGCCTCGAGGGGGGACAGGGGGCGTTTTGGTATGGCTACACCTTC.

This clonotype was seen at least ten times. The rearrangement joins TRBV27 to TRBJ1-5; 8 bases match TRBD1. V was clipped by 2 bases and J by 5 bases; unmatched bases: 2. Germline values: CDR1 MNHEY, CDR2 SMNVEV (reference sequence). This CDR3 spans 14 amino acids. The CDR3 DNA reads TGTGCCAGCAGTTTAGTCAGGGGGCATCAGCCCCAGCATTTT. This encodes CASSLVRGHQPQHF.

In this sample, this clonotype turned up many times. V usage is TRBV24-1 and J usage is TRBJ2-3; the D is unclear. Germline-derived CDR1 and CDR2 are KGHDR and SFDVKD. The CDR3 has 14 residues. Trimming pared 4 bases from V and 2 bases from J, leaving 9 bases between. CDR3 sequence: CATSESHNTDTQYF. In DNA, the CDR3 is TGTGCCACCAGTGAAAGTCACAACACAGATACGCAGTATTTT.

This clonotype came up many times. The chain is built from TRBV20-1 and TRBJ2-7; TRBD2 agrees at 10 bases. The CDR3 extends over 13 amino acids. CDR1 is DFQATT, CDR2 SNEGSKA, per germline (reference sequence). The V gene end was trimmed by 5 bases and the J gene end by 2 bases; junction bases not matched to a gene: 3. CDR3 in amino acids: CSAPSGRAYEQYF. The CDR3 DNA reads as TGCAGTGCTCCAAGCGGGAGGGCCTACGAGCAGTACTTC.

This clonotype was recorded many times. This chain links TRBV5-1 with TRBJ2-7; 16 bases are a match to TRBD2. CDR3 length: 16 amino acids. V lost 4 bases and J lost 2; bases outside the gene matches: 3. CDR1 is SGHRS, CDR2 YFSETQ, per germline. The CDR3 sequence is CASSMGTSGRAYEQYF. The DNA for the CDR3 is TGCGCCAGCAGCATGGGGACTAGCGGGAGGGCCTACGAGCAGTACTTC.

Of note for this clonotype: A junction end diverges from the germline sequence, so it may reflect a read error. The CDR3 region has the DNA TGTGCCCGGAGTTATAGCGGGATCCCCTCCTACGAGCAGTACTTC. Translation: CARSYSGIPSYEQYF. The V and J genes are TRBV30 and TRBJ2-7, with 8 bases fitting TRBD2. This CDR3 is 15 amino acids long. Germline V gene lookup returns CDR1 GTSNPN and CDR2 SVGIG (reference sequence).

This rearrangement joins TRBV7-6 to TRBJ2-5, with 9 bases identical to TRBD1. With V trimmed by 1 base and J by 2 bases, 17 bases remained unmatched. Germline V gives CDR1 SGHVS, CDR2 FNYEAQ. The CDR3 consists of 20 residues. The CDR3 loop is CASSLDLSDRGYSPQETQYF. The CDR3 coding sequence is TGTGCCAGCAGCTTAGACCTAAGCGACAGGGGGTATAGTCCGCAAGAGACCCAGTACTTC.

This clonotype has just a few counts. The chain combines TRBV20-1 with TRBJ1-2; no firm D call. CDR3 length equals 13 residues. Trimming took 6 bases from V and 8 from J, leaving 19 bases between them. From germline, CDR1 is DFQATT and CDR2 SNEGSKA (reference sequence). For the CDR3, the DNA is TGCAGTGCCCAAAGAGGGAGCCGGGCCGGCTACACCTTC. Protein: CSAQRGSRAGYTF.

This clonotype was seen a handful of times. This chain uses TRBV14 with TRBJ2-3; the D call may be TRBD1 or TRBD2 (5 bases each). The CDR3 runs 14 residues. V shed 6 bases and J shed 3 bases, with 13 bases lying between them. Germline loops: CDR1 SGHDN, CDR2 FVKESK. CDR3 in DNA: TGTGCCAGCAGTCCGGGGCCTTTGACAGATACGCAGTATTTT. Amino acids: CASSPGPLTDTQYF. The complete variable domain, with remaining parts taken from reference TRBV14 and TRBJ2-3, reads EAGVTQFPSHSVIEKGQTVTLRCDPISGHDNLYWYRRVMGKEIKFLLHFVKESKQDESGMPNNRFLAERTGGTYSTLKVQPAELEDSGVYFCASSPGPLTDTQYFGPGTRLTVL.

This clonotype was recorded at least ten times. CDR3 sequence: CASSPRPMGPYEQYF. The CDR3 DNA reads TGTGCCAGCAGCCCCCGACCCATGGGCCCCTACGAGCAGTACTTC. J is TRBJ2-7 and V is TRBV12-3 or TRBV12-4, with D hard to call. The CDR3 has 15 amino acids. V lost 6 bases to trimming and J lost 2 bases, with 17 bases between them.

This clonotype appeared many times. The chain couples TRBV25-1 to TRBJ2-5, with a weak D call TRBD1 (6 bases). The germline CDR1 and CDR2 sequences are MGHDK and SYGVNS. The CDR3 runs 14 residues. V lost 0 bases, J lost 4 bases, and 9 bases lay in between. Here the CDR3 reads CASSEYGGGETQYF. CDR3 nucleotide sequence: TGTGCCAGCAGTGAATATGGGGGCGGAGAGACCCAGTACTTC.

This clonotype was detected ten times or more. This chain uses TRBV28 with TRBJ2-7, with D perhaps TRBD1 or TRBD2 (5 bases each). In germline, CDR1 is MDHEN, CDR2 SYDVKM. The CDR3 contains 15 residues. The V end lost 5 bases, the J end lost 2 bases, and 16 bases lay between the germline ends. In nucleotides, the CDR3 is TGTGCCAGCAGTAGCGGACACGAATGGACCTACGAGCAGTACTTC. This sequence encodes CASSSGHEWTYEQYF.

DNA for the CDR3: TGTGCCAGCAGCTTGGATTTAAGGACAGGGGACGGGGAGCTGTTTTTT. Translated, it gives CASSLDLRTGDGELFF. The V gene is TRBV5-4, the J gene TRBJ2-2, with 9 bases identical to TRBD1. V dropped 0 bases and J dropped 7; count of bases not matched to a gene: 7. CDR3 size: 16 residues. CDR1 and CDR2 (germline): SGHNT, YYREEE (reference sequence).

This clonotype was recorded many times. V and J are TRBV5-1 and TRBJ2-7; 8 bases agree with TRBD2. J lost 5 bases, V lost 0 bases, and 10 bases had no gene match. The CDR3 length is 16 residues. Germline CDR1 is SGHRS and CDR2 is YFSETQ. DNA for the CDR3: TGCGCCAGCAGCTTGGATCCCCAGCGGGAGATGAACGAGCAGTACTTC. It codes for CASSLDPQREMNEQYF.